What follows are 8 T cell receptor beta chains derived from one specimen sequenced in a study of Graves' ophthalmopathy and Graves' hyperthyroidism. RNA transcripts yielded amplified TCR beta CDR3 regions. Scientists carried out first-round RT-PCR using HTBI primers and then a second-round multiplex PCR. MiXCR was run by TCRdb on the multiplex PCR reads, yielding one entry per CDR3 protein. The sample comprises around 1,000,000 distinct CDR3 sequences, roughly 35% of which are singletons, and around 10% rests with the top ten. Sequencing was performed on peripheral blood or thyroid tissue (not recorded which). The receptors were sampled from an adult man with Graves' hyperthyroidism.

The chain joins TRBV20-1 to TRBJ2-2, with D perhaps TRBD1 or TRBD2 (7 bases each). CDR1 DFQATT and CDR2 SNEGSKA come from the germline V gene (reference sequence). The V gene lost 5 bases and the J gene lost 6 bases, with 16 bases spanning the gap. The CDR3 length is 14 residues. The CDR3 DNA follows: TGCAGTGCTTGGGAGGGGGCGCGAGCCGGGGAGCTGTTTTTT. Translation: CSAWEGARAGELFF.

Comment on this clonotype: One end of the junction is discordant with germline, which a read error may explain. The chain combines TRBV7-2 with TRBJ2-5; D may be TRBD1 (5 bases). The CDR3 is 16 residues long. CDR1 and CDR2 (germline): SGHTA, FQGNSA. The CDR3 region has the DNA TGTGCGAGCAGCCTAAGGGGTAGCTGGTTGGGAGAGACCCAGTACTTC. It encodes CASSLRGSWLGETQYF. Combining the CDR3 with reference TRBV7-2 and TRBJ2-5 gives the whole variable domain GAGVSQSPSNKVTEKGKDVELRCDPISGHTALYWYRQSLGQGLEFLIYFQGNSAPDKSGLPSDRFSAERTGGSVSTLTIQRTQQEDSAVYLCASSLRGSWLGETQYFGPGTRLLVL.

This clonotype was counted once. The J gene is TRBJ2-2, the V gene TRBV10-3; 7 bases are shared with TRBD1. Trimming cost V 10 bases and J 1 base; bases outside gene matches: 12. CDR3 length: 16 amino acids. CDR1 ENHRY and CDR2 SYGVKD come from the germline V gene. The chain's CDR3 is CATSPGQSGNTGELFF. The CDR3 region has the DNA TGTGCCACCAGCCCGGGACAGTCAGGGAACACCGGGGAGCTGTTTTTT.

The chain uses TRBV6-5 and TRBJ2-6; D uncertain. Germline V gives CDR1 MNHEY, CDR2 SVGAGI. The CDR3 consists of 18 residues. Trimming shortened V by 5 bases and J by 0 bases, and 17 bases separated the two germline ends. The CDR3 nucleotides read TGTGCCAGCAGTAGCCCCAGAATGCAAAGCTCTGGGGCCAACGTCCTGACTTTC. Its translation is CASSSPRMQSSGANVLTF.

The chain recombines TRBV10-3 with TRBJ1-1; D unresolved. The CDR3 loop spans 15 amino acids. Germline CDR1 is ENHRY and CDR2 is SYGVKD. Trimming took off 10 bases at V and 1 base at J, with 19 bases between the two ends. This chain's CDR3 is CATTPWESQNTEAFF. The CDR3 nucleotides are TGTGCCACTACCCCCTGGGAGTCTCAGAACACTGAAGCTTTCTTT.

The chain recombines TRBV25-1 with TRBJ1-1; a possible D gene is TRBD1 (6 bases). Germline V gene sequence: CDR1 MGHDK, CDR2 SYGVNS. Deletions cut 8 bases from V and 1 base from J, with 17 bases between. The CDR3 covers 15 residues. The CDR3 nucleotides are TGTGCCAGCGAACGACGGGGGGCAAGGAACACTGAAGCTTTCTTT. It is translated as CASERRGARNTEAFF.

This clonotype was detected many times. The CDR3 sequence is CAISEPGQAAYEQYF. The CDR3 DNA follows: TGTGCCATCAGTGAGCCGGGACAGGCGGCCTACGAGCAGTACTTC. The chain uses TRBV10-3 and TRBJ2-7; 8 positions agree with TRBD1. J was trimmed by 2 bases and V by 2 bases; bases with no gene match: 5. Germline V gene sequence: CDR1 ENHRY, CDR2 SYGVKD. The length of the CDR3 is 15 residues.

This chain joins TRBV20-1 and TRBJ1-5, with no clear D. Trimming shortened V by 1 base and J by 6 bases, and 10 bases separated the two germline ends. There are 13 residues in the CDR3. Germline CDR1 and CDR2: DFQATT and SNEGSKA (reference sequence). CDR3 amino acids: CSARVGSGQPQHF. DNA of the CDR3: TGCAGTGCTAGAGTAGGGTCCGGTCAGCCCCAGCATTTT.